This passage covers 6 T cell receptor beta chains from one sample sequenced in a study of quantifying T cell responses using KT2 cells. Study-wide background: Reverse transcription used primers in the TCR alpha and beta constant regions.

The cDNA 3' end received a ligated oligonucleotide with a UMI. The first PCR ran approximately 4 cycles with an equimolar RC1.1 and RC1.2 beta primer mix. TCRdb reprocessed the UMI-ligation and nested PCR reads via MiXCR and lists one record per CDR3 protein. The sample has tens of thousands of distinct CDR3 sequences; more than 9% are singletons. Sequencing was done on a sample of PBMCs spiked with cells of the T cell clone KT2. The receptors come from a human donor.

V and J are TRBV5-1 and TRBJ2-7; perhaps TRBD1 as D (5 bases). Germline V gene lookup returns CDR1 SGHRS and CDR2 YFSETQ. Trimming cost V 4 bases and J 4 bases, with 15 bases left between them. The CDR3 runs 14 residues. The CDR3 here is CASSITVGRYEQYF. CDR3 nucleotide sequence: TGCGCCAGCAGCATAACTGTGGGGCGTTACGAGCAGTACTTC.

The table lists this clonotype with a few counts. This chain joins TRBV3-1 and TRBJ1-2, with a tentative D call TRBD1 (6 bases). Germline V gives CDR1 LGHDT, CDR2 YNNKEL (reference sequence). The CDR3 loop spans 14 amino acids. V shed 2 bases and J shed 7 bases, with 14 bases lying between them. CDR3 nucleotide sequence: TGTGCCAGCAGCCAACTAACACAGGGACCTGGCTACACCTTC. Translation: CASSQLTQGPGYTF.

This clonotype has a handful of counts. The V and J genes are TRBV5-5 and TRBJ2-1, with a weak D call TRBD2 (6 bases). This CDR3 region has 17 residues. Deletions cut 2 bases from V and 0 bases from J, with 15 bases between. Per the germline V gene, CDR1 is SGHKS and CDR2 is YYEKEE (reference sequence). CDR3 protein: CASSFWDFSPSYNEQFF. As DNA, the CDR3 is TGTGCCAGCAGCTTCTGGGACTTCTCCCCCTCCTACAATGAGCAGTTCTTC.

The chain joins TRBV30 to TRBJ2-3; 9 bases match TRBD2. The CDR3 loop spans 14 amino acids. In germline, CDR1 is GTSNPN, CDR2 SVGIG (reference sequence). V shed 2 bases, J shed 6 bases, and the junction held 6 bases outside the gene matches. In nucleotides, the CDR3 is TGTGCCTGGAGTCGCGGGAGGGCCGGGGATACGCAGTATTTT. It encodes CAWSRGRAGDTQYF.

This clonotype was counted a few times. V is TRBV5-1 and J is TRBJ1-6, with 7 bases aligning to TRBD1. There are 14 residues in the CDR3. J was trimmed by 7 bases and V by 2 bases; bases with no gene match: 3. Germline V gives CDR1 SGHRS, CDR2 YFSETQ. CDR3: CASSFTQGNSPLHF. In DNA, the CDR3 is TGCGCCAGCAGCTTTACACAGGGGAATTCACCCCTCCACTTT.

V is TRBV20-1 and J is TRBJ1-1, with 7 bases identical to TRBD1. The CDR3 sequence is 13 residues long. The V segment lost 3 bases and the J segment 8 bases; nucleotides outside the gene matches: 9. The germline gives CDR1 DFQATT, CDR2 SNEGSKA (reference sequence). The CDR3 is CSASPGTVTEAFF. The CDR3, as DNA: TGCAGTGCTAGCCCCGGGACAGTAACAGAAGCTTTCTTT.